This TCR beta chain appears in the sequencing data of a study of T cell responses to AZD1222 COVID-19 vaccine. Study-level findings and limits: At baseline, just six AZD1222 recipients tested seropositive. There were mostly white British donors and more females than males, and clonal diversity was possibly underestimated.

The CDR3 is made up of 14 amino acids. Germline V lookup: CDR1 GTSNPN, CDR2 SVGIG (reference sequence). V gave up 5 bases and J gave up 2 bases, with 10 bases separating them. Only in-frame clones appear in the TCRdb table, and some are missing; sequencing was by immunoSEQ multiplex PCR. The table has about 87,000 clones, 70% to 90% seen once; the top ten hold less than 3%. This clone was recorded once. The antigen remains unidentified. The V and J genes are TRBV30 and TRBJ1-6; tentatively, D is TRBD1 (5 bases). This TCR came from an adult in good health. Sequencing used peripheral blood, obtained on day 0 of AZD1222 vaccination. The DNA for the CDR3 is TGTGCCTGGGGTGGGGCGGCCTATAATTCACCCCTCCACTTT. Translation: CAWGGAAYNSPLHF.